The 21 T cell receptor beta chains below come from one sample, sequenced in a study of PD-1 blockade in classical Hodgkin lymphoma. The repertoire was sequenced with immunoSEQ multiplex PCR; TCRdb's copy has only in-frame clones and lacks some. Seen here are 25,000 to 35,000 clones, around 74% observed once, and the top ten hold roughly 4%. Time point here: cycle 4 day 1 (C4D1), after more than five weeks of nivolumab. Patients all relapsed after autologous stem cell transplantation, and there was variation in brentuximab vedotin exposure. Source: peripheral blood mononuclear cells (PBMCs), taken before the fourth cycle of nivolumab. Every receptor here comes from a human donor with classical Hodgkin lymphoma.

The chain combines TRBV7-2 with TRBJ2-2; maybe TRBD1 (6 bases). The V gene's germline CDR1 is SGHTA and CDR2 FQGNSA. The CDR3 spans 15 residues. Trimming stripped 1 base from V and 6 bases from J, with 12 bases between. The CDR3 nucleotides are TGTGCCAGCAGCTTAGTACCACAGGGCTCCGGGGAGCTGTTTTTT. This codes for CASSLVPQGSGELFF.

The rearrangement joins TRBV5-5 to TRBJ1-1; 7 nucleotides match TRBD1. J lost 6 bases, V lost 1 base, and 6 bases had no gene match. The germline V gene has CDR1 SGHKS and CDR2 YYEKEE (reference sequence). This CDR3 comprises 14 residues. The CDR3 here is CASSLREGAPEAFF. CDR3 sequence (DNA): TGTGCCAGCAGCTTGCGGGAGGGGGCACCTGAAGCTTTCTTT.

This clone was seen more than once but under ten times. The V and J genes are TRBV5-1 and TRBJ1-2; possible D gene TRBD1, 5 bases. Per the germline V gene, CDR1 is SGHRS and CDR2 is YFSETQ. V was shortened by 7 bases and J by 2 bases, with 15 bases between the two germline ends. The CDR3 runs 14 residues. The CDR3 spells CASAGQEGNYGYTF. CDR3 coding DNA: TGCGCCAGCGCAGGGCAGGAGGGGAACTATGGCTACACCTTC.

This chain connects TRBV19 to TRBJ1-2; D is ambiguous. This CDR3 comprises 16 residues. Germline V gene lookup returns CDR1 LNHDA and CDR2 SQIVND (reference sequence). Trimming took 3 bases from V and 6 from J, leaving 20 bases between them. CDR3 in amino acids: CASSIGGVLTQNGYTF. The DNA of the CDR3 is TGTGCCAGTAGTATTGGCGGCGTACTAACTCAGAATGGCTACACCTTC.

This clone was recorded only once. The chain joins TRBV7-9 to TRBJ1-2, with 7 positions matching TRBD1. The ends lost 2 bases at V and 4 bases at J; junction bases unmatched: 7. Germline V lookup: CDR1 SEHNR, CDR2 FQNEAQ (reference sequence). CDR3 length: 15 amino acids. DNA of the CDR3: TGTGCCAGCAGCTTAACTTCCCGGACAGGCTATGGCTACACCTTC. This codes for CASSLTSRTGYGYTF.

The chain combines TRBV27 with TRBJ2-7; D unresolved. Between the trimmed V and J ends, which lost 1 base and 0 bases, there was a span of 13 bases. Looked up from germline, CDR1 is MNHEY and CDR2 is SMNVEV (reference sequence). This CDR3 contains 16 residues. For the CDR3, the DNA is TGTGCCAGCAGTTTATTTTCGTCCCCCGGCTCCTACGAGCAGTACTTC. It encodes CASSLFSSPGSYEQYF.

The rearrangement joins TRBV6-4 to TRBJ1-1, with a tentative D call TRBD1 (6 bases). Germline CDR1 reads MRHNA; CDR2 reads SNTAGT. V was cut by 6 bases and J by 1 base, with 12 bases left in between. This CDR3 has 14 residues. This CDR3 reads CASRDKGGNTEAFF. The CDR3 nucleotides read TGTGCCAGCAGAGATAAAGGGGGGAACACTGAAGCTTTCTTT.

This chain links TRBV4-2 with TRBJ1-2; possibly TRBD1 for D (6 bases). Germline CDR1 LGHNA, CDR2 YNFKEQ. The V gene lost 3 bases and the J gene lost 7 bases, with 18 bases spanning the gap. The CDR3 has 15 amino acids. CDR3 bases: TGTGCCAGCAGCCACCAAGAGGGGGGGCTCGGTGGCTACACCTTC. Translation: CASSHQEGGLGGYTF.

The CDR3 sequence is CASSLGGGSHQPQHF. CDR3 nucleotide sequence: TGTGCCAGCAGCTTGGGAGGGGGCAGCCATCAGCCCCAGCATTTT. The chain is built from TRBV5-6 and TRBJ1-5; 7 bases fit TRBD1. The V and J ends lost 0 bases and 5 bases, in that order; junction bases with no gene match: 5. The germline CDR1 and CDR2 sequences are SGHDT and YYEEEE. The CDR3 sequence is 15 residues long.

In this sample, this clone turned up a few times. The chain employs TRBV7-9 and TRBJ2-2, with TRBD2 identical over 8 bases. J gave up 1 base and V 3 bases, and 4 bases lay outside the gene matches. CDR3 length: 16 residues. The V gene's germline CDR1 is SEHNR and CDR2 FQNEAQ (reference sequence). For the CDR3, the DNA is TGTGCCAGCAGCTTTCACCTAGCGGGGAACACCGGGGAGCTGTTTTTT. This codes for CASSFHLAGNTGELFF.

The genes are TRBV5-4 and TRBJ1-1, with D unclear. The CDR3 has 11 residues. Trimming took 6 bases from V and 1 from J, leaving 4 bases between them. CDR1 and CDR2 (germline): SGHNT, YYREEE (reference sequence). The CDR3 loop reads CASNKNTEAFF. The DNA for the CDR3 is TGTGCCAGCAATAAGAACACTGAAGCTTTCTTT.

The V and J genes are TRBV6-5 and TRBJ1-4, with D unclear. The V gene's germline CDR1 is MNHEY and CDR2 SVGAGI. The V gene lost 6 bases and the J gene lost 2 bases, with 10 bases spanning the gap. The CDR3 sequence is 14 residues long. The CDR3 protein is CASRLKVTNEKLFF. The CDR3 DNA sequence: TGTGCCAGCAGACTTAAGGTGACTAATGAAAAACTGTTTTTT.

V and J are TRBV6-5 and TRBJ1-5; no firm D call. Trimming left V 1 base short and J 6 bases short, with 4 bases between. This CDR3 is built from 12 residues. Germline CDR1 is MNHEY and CDR2 is SVGAGI. In DNA form, the CDR3 reads TGTGCCAGCAGTTACTTCGGTCAGCCCCAGCATTTT. Translation: CASSYFGQPQHF.

This clone was recorded a few times. This chain joins TRBV30 and TRBJ1-5, with D unresolved. The CDR3 sequence is 11 residues long. Trimming removed 0 bases from V and 11 bases from J, with 8 bases in between. Germline loops: CDR1 GTSNPN, CDR2 SVGIG (reference sequence). The DNA of the CDR3 is TGTGCCTGGAGTGTTGGTAGGGCCCAGCATTTT. Protein product: CAWSVGRAQHF.

This chain joins TRBV28 and TRBJ2-2, with D perhaps TRBD2 (6 bases). Looked up from germline, CDR1 is MDHEN and CDR2 is SYDVKM. The CDR3 has 14 residues. V lost 3 bases to trimming and J lost 4 bases, with 9 bases between them. The DNA for the CDR3 is TGTGCCAGCAGTTTTGGAGGGTTCACCGGGGAGCTGTTTTTT. Encoded protein: CASSFGGFTGELFF. Supplemented by reference TRBV28 and TRBJ2-2, the full variable domain reads DVKVTQSSRYLVKRTGEKVFLECVQDMDHENMFWYRQDPGLGLRLIYFSYDVKMKEKGDIPEGYSVSREKKERFSLILESASTNQTSMYLCASSFGGFTGELFFGEGSRLTVL.

The CDR3 bases are TGTGCCAGCAGTTACTCGTGGACAGGGACCGATGAGCAGTACTTC. It encodes CASSYSWTGTDEQYF. The V call is TRBV6-5, the J call TRBJ2-7; 8 bases fit TRBD1. The CDR3 runs to 15 residues. The junction had 8 bases not matched to a gene; V was cut back by 0 bases and J by 7 bases. The germline CDR1 and CDR2 sequences are MNHEY and SVGAGI.

The CDR3 here is CASSPGHAVRGAEAFF. In DNA, the CDR3 is TGTGCCAGCAGTCCTGGACACGCCGTAAGAGGGGCTGAAGCTTTCTTT. J is TRBJ1-1 and V is TRBV28, with a possible D match to TRBD1 (5 bases). The CDR3 has 16 amino acids. The germline CDR1 and CDR2 sequences are MDHEN and SYDVKM. The germline V and J ends were trimmed by 5 bases and 6 bases, with 22 bases remaining between them.

This clone was detected only a few times. The V call is TRBV7-6, the J call TRBJ2-7; TRBD1 aligns across 8 bases. The CDR3 contains 15 residues. V shed 4 bases, J shed 5 bases, and the junction held 10 bases outside the gene matches. Germline CDR1 reads SGHVS; CDR2 reads FNYEAQ. CDR3: CASSSGQGNPHEQYF. The CDR3 nucleotides are TGTGCCAGCAGCTCCGGACAGGGAAACCCACACGAGCAGTACTTC.

The chain recombines TRBV28 with TRBJ1-3; no clear D. In germline, CDR1 is MDHEN, CDR2 SYDVKM. Trimming took off 8 bases at V and 0 bases at J, with 8 bases between the two ends. This CDR3 is built from 13 residues. This chain's CDR3 is CASVRGSGNTIYF. CDR3 coding DNA: TGTGCCAGCGTTCGGGGCTCTGGAAACACCATATATTTT.

The V gene is TRBV9, the J gene TRBJ2-2; D is uncertain. CDR1 is SGDLS and CDR2 is YYNGEE in the germline V gene. The CDR3 is 17 residues long. V lost 2 bases and J 2 bases, leaving 16 bases between the germline ends. CDR3 in DNA: TGTGCCAGCAGCGTGGTGATGGCGGCCCCTAACACCGGGGAGCTGTTTTTT. The encoded protein is CASSVVMAAPNTGELFF.

This clone has only a few counts. This chain connects TRBV7-2 to TRBJ1-4; D gene unclear. The germline V gene has CDR1 SGHTA and CDR2 FQGNSA. This CDR3 has 13 amino acids. Trimming shortened V by 10 bases and J by 8 bases, and 17 bases separated the two germline ends. CDR3 DNA: TGTGCCACCACTTCCCCACGGGAGGAAAAACTGTTTTTT. It yields the protein CATTSPREEKLFF.